This TCR beta chain appears in the sequencing data of a study of identical twins. Findings and limits, study-wide: Clonotypes of the beta chain that were abundant in cord blood carried fewer insertions (memory repertoires showed none). Its conclusions, products of cross-sectional statistical analysis, did not come from following the same donors.

A universal primer site came from template switching; cDNA carried unique molecular identifiers. TCRdb reprocessed the 5' RACE reads with MiXCR, giving one entry per CDR3 protein. Of roughly 1,500,000 distinct CDR3 sequences listed, around 33% are singletons. CDR1 WSHSY and CDR2 SAAADI come from the germline V gene. The CDR3 runs 15 residues. Trimming at V came to 3 bases and at J to 3 bases, leaving 6 bases not matched to a gene. This clonotype appeared a few times. What it recognizes is unknown. The V and J genes are TRBV10-2 and TRBJ2-5; 8 bases line up with TRBD2. This TCR was recovered from a newborn girl in good health. Sequenced: cord blood. CDR3 DNA sequence: TGCGCCAGCAGTGAAGGGAGCGGGGGAAAAGAGACCCAGTACTTC. Its protein product is CASSEGSGGKETQYF.